The entry that follows covers one T cell receptor (beta chain) sequence. Its antigen remains unidentified. No clone much larger than this one lies a single base away; base qualities are absent. The immunoSEQ assay was applied to genomic DNA for TCRB CDR3 sequencing. On the authors' methods: Patient CD8+ clones larger than 1% were compared against published virus-specific TCRB sequences, and only a few matched. The analyses included only productive TCRB rearrangements. Defining a clone by its unique TCRB CDR3 sequence, the study calculated clonality as a productive clonality index derived from Shannon entropy. The template counts of each clone relative to the total templates per sample were used to calculate repertoire overlap between two samples. Flow cytometry-measured V-gene usage correlated with V-gene usage from TCRB sequencing, with a Spearman r of less than 0.65. TCRdb obtained this table from immuneACCESS and retained in-frame rearrangements with V and J assigned. These tables miss some clones; where compared with another copy, unresolved V genes account for less than half of the shortfall, and the remainder is unexplained. For V, J and clone size, that table is used; D and trimming come from the DNA. In all, the sample holds roughly 14,000 clones, and about three quarters of those were seen once. About 16% of the sample goes to the ten largest clones.

CD4+ and CD8+ cells were isolated by positive magnetic bead selection on an AutoMACS, and purity was checked by flow cytometry. After a first flow cytometry screen using a TCR V beta antibody panel, clonal expansions were characterized through TCRB deep sequencing of sorted CD8+ fractions. Peripheral blood mononuclear cells were obtained using density gradient separation with Ficoll-Paque PLUS. DNA was extracted from CD4-enriched, CD8-enriched or PBMC samples with Nucleospin Tissue or Tissue XS kits and quantified with a Qubit 2.0 fluorometer. Counted from cysteine to phenylalanine, this CDR3 has 13 amino acids. The only DNA kept is the CDR3, 39 bases in frame from the first base. CDR1 and CDR2 were assigned from the germline V gene (reference sequence) as LNHDA and SQIVND. The junction shows trimming of 8 bases on V and 5 bases on J, and the gene matches do not reach 4 bases of it. This record belongs to a study of somatic mutations in cytotoxic T cells in rheumatoid arthritis (dated 2017 in TCRdb). About the study as a whole: Patient peripheral blood (around 30 ml EDTA) was drawn right after diagnosis and before any treatment started. Some V beta antibody-stained T-cell populations were flow-sorted on a FACSAria II or Sony SH800 at nearly 100% purity, and sorted V beta1+ cells also underwent TCRB sequencing. Whether expanded CD8+ T-cell clones in untreated, newly diagnosed rheumatoid arthritis carry somatic mutations was the study question, and clonality was characterized with TCRB deep sequencing. TCRB deep sequencing covered 50 to 75 patients with rheumatoid arthritis along with 15 to 25 healthy controls. Patient and control groups had essentially identical median ages. The full study reports these points: Healthy controls showed no age-related increase in CD8+ clonality, whereas patients did (Spearman r of about 0.52). The expanded CD8+ clones had unknown antigen targets, and not appearing in virus-specific databases did not rule out that they were virus-specific. In about an eighth of the roughly 65 patients, more than 20% of CD8+ cells belonged to the largest CD8+ clone, while several identical CD8+ TCRB sequences were shared between blood and synovial fluid. The slight TRBV07 underrepresentation in patients was not adjusted for multiple comparisons. CD8+ T-cell clonality did not differ significantly between rheumatoid arthritis patients and age-matched healthy controls.

The receptor chain draws on TRBV19 and TRBJ1-5, and 9 bases in between align with TRBD1. The TCR originated in an adult with rheumatoid arthritis. Source material: CD8+ T cells sorted from blood. The DNA sequence is as follows: TGTGCCAGTCTGGGACAGGGAGATCAGCCCCAGCATTTT. This codes for CASLGQGDQPQHF.